The 5 T cell receptor beta chains reported below all come from one sample, sequenced in a study of OX40 agonist ivuxolimab in advanced cancers. Generated by immunoSEQ multiplex PCR, the TCRdb table keeps only in-frame clones and is missing some. The sample has around 66,000 clones, about 85% seen once; the top ten hold approximately 0.3%. The sample here was CD4+ or CD8+ T cells sorted from blood, taken in a trial of the OX40 agonist ivuxolimab. The receptors were sampled from an adult with an advanced solid tumor such as melanoma, head and neck, liver or kidney cancer.

V is TRBV27 and J is TRBJ1-2, with TRBD1 as a possible D gene (5 bases). Trimming took 8 bases from V and 5 from J, leaving 12 bases between them. Germline lookup yields CDR1 MNHEY and CDR2 SMNVEV (reference sequence). CDR3 length: 12 residues. The CDR3 bases are TGTGCCAGCGGTGTCCAGGGTTATGGCTACACCTTC. This encodes CASGVQGYGYTF.

The table lists this clone with a few counts. The chain links TRBV20-1 to TRBJ1-1; possible D gene TRBD1, 5 bases. This CDR3 spans 11 amino acids. CDR1 and CDR2 from the germline V gene are DFQATT and SNEGSKA (reference sequence). With 6 bases removed from V and 11 bases from J, the gap between germline ends came to 16 bases. For the CDR3, the DNA is TGCAGTGCCGTCCGCAGTGGGGCGGCTTTCTTT. Its translation: CSAVRSGAAFF.

V usage is TRBV7-3 and J usage is TRBJ1-1, with D perhaps matching TRBD1 (5 bases). CDR1 is SGHTA, CDR2 FQGTGA, per germline. V lost 1 base and J lost 2, with 8 bases in between. The CDR3 has 14 residues. The CDR3 coding sequence is TGTGCCAGCAGCTTAAGACAGACCAACACTGAAGCTTTCTTT. Its protein product is CASSLRQTNTEAFF.

The V call is TRBV19, the J call TRBJ1-5; 8 bases are shared with TRBD1. The CDR3 has 15 amino acids. Trimming at V came to 5 bases and at J to 2 bases, leaving 5 bases not matched to a gene. Germline CDR1 and CDR2: LNHDA and SQIVND (reference sequence). Written as DNA, the CDR3 is TGTGCCAGTAGTCCCAGGGGGCAAGGCAATCAGCCCCAGCATTTT. As protein: CASSPRGQGNQPQHF.

Only one count was recorded for this clone. The V and J genes are TRBV6-5 and TRBJ1-1; D is unclear. Trimming took 0 bases from V and 0 from J, leaving 5 bases between them. CDR1 MNHEY and CDR2 SVGAGI come from the germline V gene. The CDR3 contains 14 residues. DNA of the CDR3: TGTGCCAGCAGTTACTCGATGGTGAACACTGAAGCTTTCTTT. Protein product: CASSYSMVNTEAFF.